The entry below gives a single T cell receptor beta chain sequence along with its context. Methods used by the authors: Reference gene primer amplification in the assay estimated nucleated cell counts. The table came from immunoSEQ multiplex PCR; TCRdb's copy has only in-frame clones and leaves some out. D and trimming were read from the DNA, whereas the V and J calls and clone size are those reported in that table. This table has around 190,000 clones, around nine tenths appearing once. The data are from a study of blood T cell repertoires in COVID-19. Study overall: Whether acute or convalescent, the COVID-19 samples came from the United States, Italy and Spain. T cells, B-cell-depleted T cells, or PBMCs supplied cDNA or gDNA.

The germline V gene has CDR1 MNHEY and CDR2 SVGAGI. This CDR3 is built from 14 residues. J was trimmed by 0 bases and V by 6 bases; bases with no gene match: 3. Those enrolled in Seattle joined during active infection and were followed longitudinally afterward. V usage is TRBV6-5 and J usage is TRBJ2-7, with 9 bases lining up with TRBD1. The TCR sequence derives from a man in his fifties with COVID-19, enrolled during active disease. The source material was peripheral blood. The CDR3 nucleotides are TGTGCCAGCAGCTGGGACAGGGTCTCCTACGAGCAGTACTTC. Protein product: CASSWDRVSYEQYF.